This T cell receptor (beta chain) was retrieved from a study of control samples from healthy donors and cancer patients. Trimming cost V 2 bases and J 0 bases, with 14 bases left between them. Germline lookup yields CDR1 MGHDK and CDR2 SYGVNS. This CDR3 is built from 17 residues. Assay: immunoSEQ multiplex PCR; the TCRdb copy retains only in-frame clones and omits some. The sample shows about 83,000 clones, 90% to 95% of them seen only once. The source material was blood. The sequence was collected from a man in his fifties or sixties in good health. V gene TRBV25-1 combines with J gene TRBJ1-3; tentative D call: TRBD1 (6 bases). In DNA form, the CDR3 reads TGTGCCAGCAGTGAACGCAGGGGCGACTTCTCTGGAAACACCATATATTTT. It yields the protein CASSERRGDFSGNTIYF.